This T cell receptor (beta chain) was captured in a study of identical twins. The study, taken as a whole, reports: Twins' excess sharing was less marked for out-of-frame beta sequences. With abundant cord blood beta clonotypes, insertions were fewer; memory repertoires showed no such pattern. Rather than following the same donors, the conclusions depended on cross-sectional statistical analysis.

V lost 6 bases, J lost 0 bases, and 15 bases lay in between. In germline, CDR1 is LNHDA, CDR2 SQIVND (reference sequence). There are 16 residues in the CDR3. Template switching, a step in the protocol, added a universal primer site, and cDNA carried unique molecular identifiers. MiXCR, applied by TCRdb to the 5' RACE reads, yields one record per CDR3 protein. The repertoire holds around 220,000 distinct CDR3 sequences, with roughly a tenth as singletons. On this clonotype: Antigen unknown.

Specimen: memory T cells sorted from blood. The V and J genes are TRBV19 and TRBJ1-5; D gene unclear. The clonotype comes from a man aged 50 or older in good health. The CDR3 loop reads CASSRAVEFSNQPQHF. DNA of the CDR3: TGTGCCAGTAGCCGAGCGGTGGAGTTTAGCAATCAGCCCCAGCATTTT. Together with reference TRBV19 and TRBJ1-5, the CDR3 gives the full variable domain: DGGITQSPKYLFRKEGQNVTLSCEQNLNHDAMYWYRQDPGQGLRLIYYSQIVNDFQKGDIAEGYSVSREKKESFPLTVTSAQKNPTAFYLCASSRAVEFSNQPQHFGDGTRLSIL.